A selection of T cell receptor beta chains follows, all from one sample in a study of OX40 agonist ivuxolimab in advanced cancers. TCRdb's table, derived via immunoSEQ multiplex PCR, lists solely in-frame clones and lacks some. The sample has 45,000 to 55,000 clones, roughly 92% seen once. The sequences come from CD4+ or CD8+ T cells sorted from blood, collected in a trial of the OX40 agonist ivuxolimab. The receptors originated from an adult with an advanced solid tumor such as melanoma, head and neck, liver or kidney cancer. Both conserved end residues are part of each CDR3. The D gene is left open where the match is weak. Size is omitted from some rows. Given values are once, few, many or a class for expanded clones.

>TRBJ2-7|TRBV30|TRBD1|NA
TGTGCCTGGATGACAGGGTCCTCCTACGAGCAGTACTTC
CAWMTGSSYEQYF
>TRBJ2-1|TRBV25-1|TRBD2|NA
TGTGCCAGCAGTGAGCCACTAGCGGGAGGTCCCCATGAGCAGTTCTTC
CASSEPLAGGPHEQFF
>TRBJ1-3|TRBV28|NA|NA
TGTGCCAGCAGTTTATTGGGCAGCGGAAACACCATATATTTT
CASSLLGSGNTIYF
>TRBJ2-1|TRBV5-4|TRBD1|once
TGTGCCAGCAGCTTCAGCGACAGGGGTTCCTACAATGAGCAGTTCTTC
CASSFSDRGSYNEQFF
>TRBJ1-6|TRBV13|TRBD1|NA
TGTGCCAGCAGCTACACCTCCGGGACAGCAAATTCACCCCTCCACTTT
CASSYTSGTANSPLHF
>TRBJ2-7|TRBV10-3|TRBD2|once
TGTGCCATCAGTGACCTAGCGGGAGTGGTCACCTACGAGCAGTACTTC
CAISDLAGVVTYEQYF
>TRBJ2-7|TRBV10-3|NA|NA
TGTGCCACCAGGGGAGCCTACGAGCAGTACTTC
CATRGAYEQYF
>TRBJ1-2|TRBV5-6|NA|NA
TGTGCCAGCAGTTTCGATAGCTATGGCTACACCTTC
CASSFDSYGYTF
>TRBJ2-1|TRBV6-5|NA|NA
TGTGCCAGCCGGGGGCGGGAGTATTACAATGAGCAGTTCTTC
CASRGREYYNEQFF
>TRBJ2-7|TRBV29-1|NA|NA
TGCAGCGTTACCCCGGCGTCCCTGGGCTACGAGCAGTACTTC
CSVTPASLGYEQYF
>TRBJ2-5|TRBV29-1|NA|once
TGCAGCGTTGGAAAGGGGCCTCGGGAGACCCAGTACTTC
CSVGKGPRETQYF
>TRBJ2-7|TRBV4-2|NA|NA
TGTGCCAGCAGCCATGGGCTGGCCTACGAGCAGTACTTC
CASSHGLAYEQYF
>TRBJ2-1|TRBV5-1|TRBD2|NA
TGCGCCAGCAGCTTGTTCCTAGCGGGAGATGAGCAGTTCTTC
CASSLFLAGDEQFF
>TRBJ2-5|TRBV4-1|TRBD2|NA
TGCGCCAGCAGCCAAGTCGTTGCGGGAGGGCCTCGAGAGACCCAGTACTTC
CASSQVVAGGPRETQYF
>TRBJ1-5|TRBV2|NA|NA
TGTGCCAGCAGTGAAGGCAATCAGCCCCAGCATTTT
CASSEGNQPQHF